This TCR beta chain was identified during a study of blood T cells in healthy people across ages (dated by TCRdb to 2013 to 2016). Background on the whole study: In model experiments, template switching captured about one uniquely barcoded TCR beta cDNA molecule for every two T cells. Using deep sequencing normalized with unique cDNA molecular identifiers, the study measured how TCR beta repertoire diversity changes with age. For two donors (one aged 18 to 30 and one aged 80 or older), the study analyzed two additional independent replicas of 1 million unique cDNA reads from the same blood draw. Four age groups were formed from the donors: young (average roughly 15 years), middle-aged (approximately 39), aged (about 68) and long-lived (less than 85). To avoid experimental bias, donors of different ages were spread randomly across the sequencing lanes.

Broader findings and caveats from the paper: A strong correlation was found between observed TCR beta diversity and the percentage of naive T cells measured by flow cytometry. Total diversity estimates from one million sequenced T cells were considered lower bounds and underestimates. The long-lived group showed more naive CD4+ T cells, fewer expanded clones and increased TCR diversity than the aged group, suggesting age selection. Because profiling used bulk unsorted PBMCs, naive and antigen-experienced compartments could not be compared conclusively. Because donor CMV infection status was unknown, age-related changes in expanded clonotypes were potentially confounded. Observed TCR beta diversity per million T cells fell roughly linearly with age, and a significant reduction was already apparent by age roughly 40.

The method behind the library was 5' RACE. The reads were generated on an Illumina HiSeq 2500. A second about 7 to 12 cycle PCR used a sample-barcoded 5' primer and a J-beta primer mix. A unique molecular identifier was introduced onto each TCR beta cDNA molecule by a template-switch 5' adaptor carrying 12 random nucleotides. Each sample yielded at least 2.5 million CDR3-containing paired-end reads. All of the RNA was converted into first-strand cDNA using the Mint cDNA synthesis kit, with a TRBC-specific oligonucleotide serving as the primer. Following uracil-DNA glycosylase treatment, all cDNA underwent a first 18-cycle PCR with the universal primers M1SS and BC2_uni_R. On the study's bioinformatics: For normalization, 1 million high-quality reads, each with a distinct molecular identifier, were randomly selected from each sample. Instead of being binned into consensus sequences, reads that shared molecular identifiers were thrown out. MiTCR, run with a Q25 quality threshold and the strictest error-elimination algorithm, handled CDR3 identification, clonotype clustering and error correction. A nonparametric unseen species model with Euler transformation was used to estimate lower-bound total TCR beta diversity. The public reads were reanalyzed by TCRdb: fastp trimming at Q25, MiXCR alignment, in-frame beta chains only. For every CDR3 protein sequence, its rows merge into one entry that carries the most common genes and DNA. It is TCRdb's table, rather than the study itself, that gives the V and J calls and clone size. In this sample the table shows about 1 million distinct CDR3 sequences, more than 35% of which occur a single time. The ten largest make up approximately 17% of the sample.

This clonotype was picked up a small number of times. The clone's antigen remains unknown. Base qualities are not recorded, but no much larger clone differs from it by a single base. The roughly 42 donors, aged about 6 to 90 years, were systemically healthy Caucasian individuals from Russia. Each donor gave ten milliliters of peripheral blood, collected into EDTA-treated Vacutainer tubes. PBMCs were isolated by Ficoll-Paque density-gradient centrifugation, with at least 6.5 million obtained per sample. Trizol reagent was used to extract total RNA from the PBMCs, yielding at least 6 micrograms per sample. For every donor, flow cytometry on a PBMC aliquot measured the percentage of naive CD45RAhigh/CD27high T cells. CDR1 MNHEY and CDR2 SMNVEV are derived from the germline V gene (reference sequence). Clipping removes 4 bases from V and 8 bases from J, with 5 as the unmatched junction base count. The cysteine opens and the phenylalanine closes a CDR3 of 13 amino acids. Just CDR3 DNA is preserved here, 39 bases in frame from base 1.

The sequence came from a woman between 55 and 75 years old in good health. The chain is encoded by TRBV27 joined to TRBJ1-2, with TRBD1 matching 9 junction bases. Sample: blood. The nucleotides are TGTGCCAGCAGTTGGGGGACAGGGCACGGCTACACCTTC. This is translated as CASSWGTGHGYTF.